Sequencing of this T cell receptor beta chain was carried out in a study of cytomegalovirus exposure and HLA in healthy donors. Germline V gene lookup returns CDR1 MDHEN and CDR2 SYDVKM. CDR3 length equals 15 residues. V was clipped by 2 bases and J by 5 bases; unmatched bases: 4. Regarding the study as a whole: Later work associated 16,951 TCR beta sequences with HLA alleles at 0.05 false discovery rate.

Primers for the PCR totalled 60 Vbeta and 13 Jbeta. This table comes from immunoSEQ multiplex PCR, and its TCRdb copy is limited to in-frame clones, with some not included. The table lists tens of thousands of clones, 75% to 80% of them singletons, with around 4.3% in the top ten. With respect to this clone: Its antigen remains unidentified.

The chain is built from TRBV28 and TRBJ2-3; the match to TRBD2 covers 10 bases. The receptor was isolated from a man in his forties in good health and CMV-seronegative. The sequenced material came from PBMCs. DNA of the CDR3: TGTGCCAGCAGTTTAGTGCCTAGCGGGAGAGATACGCAGTATTTT. This gives the protein CASSLVPSGRDTQYF.